This paragraph covers one T cell receptor beta chain sequence. Its specific antigen is unknown. The record has no base qualities; no much larger clone is one base away. Genomic DNA was isolated using the Qiagen DNeasy kit from unsorted PBMCs as well as from negatively selected CD4+ and CD8+ fractions. Using primers that anneal to V and J segments, immunoSEQ multiplex PCR amplified the TCR beta CDR3 regions. A synthetic immune receptor repertoire was used to minimize amplification bias, and any remaining bias was removed computationally after sequencing. From the authors' description of their analysis: Custom Python scripts were used to quantify repertoire diversity as the Shannon entropy index. The unsorted, CD4+ and CD8+ repertoires were each analyzed separately, with the exception of combined analyses, where CD4+ and CD8+ sequences were merged in silico. Clonal expansion was defined as a frequency increase of at least 2-fold after treatment compared with C1D1, and clones undetected at baseline were assigned a pseudocount of 0.5. Clones with 0 or 1 copy at C1D1 were defined as singleton clones, while clones with 2 or more copies were defined as non-singleton clones. Clones expanded in unsorted samples were annotated as CD4+, CD8+ or unknown by matching protein sequences in sorted samples from the same patient. Wilcoxon tests were applied to paired samples to test diversity changes from C1D1 to C4D1. Held by TCRdb, this immuneACCESS table contains in-frame sequences only and omits some clones. Under half of the omission traces to an unresolved V gene where checked; the cause of the rest is unknown. V, J and clone size are taken as reported in that table, and D and trimming were inferred from the DNA itself. In all, the sample holds about 97,000 clones, and 75% to 90% of those were seen once. Less than 15% of the sample lies in the top ten.

This entry belongs to a study of PD-1 blockade in classical Hodgkin lymphoma (dated by TCRdb to the early 2020s). As for the study more broadly: Nivolumab dosing was 3 mg/kg intravenously every 2 weeks, continuing until either disease progression or unacceptable toxicity. To define a peripheral blood immune signature of response to PD-1 blockade in classical Hodgkin lymphoma, the study combined TCR beta sequencing with CyTOF.

Taken from the germline V gene (reference sequence), the CDR1 and CDR2 loops are MNHNY and SVGAGI. Taken from cysteine to phenylalanine, the CDR3 has 13 residues. The kept DNA is CDR3 alone, 39 bases in frame from the first base. V loses 6 bases of germline sequence and J loses 4 bases, and the interval between the two ends is 10 bases. The study at large found these results: The study covered only a single clinical trial cohort, and the causes of the repertoire differences, possibly disease activity or prior therapy, were still not defined. Baseline TCR diversity was reported to be lower in newly diagnosed patients than in healthy donors, and even lower in relapsed/refractory patients. A significant rise by C4D1 was seen in CD4+ but not CD8+ TCR diversity (p=0.0027 vs p=0.16), with the rise being most apparent in complete responders (p=0.02). Diversity was lower in patients who began nivolumab less than 1 year after ASCT, so these patients were left out of later analyses to avoid confounding by immune reconstitution. Trial patients achieving complete response had baseline diversity similar to newly diagnosed patients, whereas partial responders and progressors had significantly lower diversity.

Per the publication, the time point label means: cycle 1 day 1 (C1D1), immediately before nivolumab initiation. All trial patients had relapsed after autologous stem cell transplantation, with cohorts A, B and C differing in prior brentuximab vedotin exposure. The trial cohort included fewer than 65 patients with relapsed/refractory classical Hodgkin lymphoma, and each patient had a best overall response of complete response, partial response or progressive disease. Trial patients were treated with single-agent nivolumab in the multi-cohort phase II CheckMate 205 trial. Best overall response was determined by an independent review committee according to the 2007 International Working Group response criteria. Trial PBMCs were obtained immediately prior to nivolumab initiation (C1D1) and on therapy at cycle 2 day 1 and cycle 4 day 1. Peripheral blood was collected in 8 mL Vacutainer Cell Preparation Tubes, from which PBMCs were isolated by centrifugation and then cryopreserved.

The sample here was peripheral blood mononuclear cells (PBMCs), taken at baseline. The chain uses TRBV6-6 and TRBJ2-1; TRBD2 is possibly the D segment (6 matching bases). The TCR originated in a human donor with classical Hodgkin lymphoma. The nucleotides read TGTGCCAGCAGCGGGGGTTTTTACAATGAGCAGTTCTTC. This is translated as CASSGGFYNEQFF.